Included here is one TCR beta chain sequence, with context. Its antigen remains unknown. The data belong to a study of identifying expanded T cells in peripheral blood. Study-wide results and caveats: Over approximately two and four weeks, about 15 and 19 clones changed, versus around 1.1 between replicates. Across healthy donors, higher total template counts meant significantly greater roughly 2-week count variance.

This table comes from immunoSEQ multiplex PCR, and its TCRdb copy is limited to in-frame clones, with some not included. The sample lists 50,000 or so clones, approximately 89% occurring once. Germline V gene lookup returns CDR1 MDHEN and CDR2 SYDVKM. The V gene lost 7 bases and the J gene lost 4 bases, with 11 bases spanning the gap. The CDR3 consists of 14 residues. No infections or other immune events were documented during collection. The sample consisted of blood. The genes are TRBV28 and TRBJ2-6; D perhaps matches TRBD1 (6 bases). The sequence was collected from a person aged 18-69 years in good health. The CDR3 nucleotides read TGTGCCAGCAATAACAGGGCCGGGGCCAACGTCCTGACTTTC. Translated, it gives CASNNRAGANVLTF. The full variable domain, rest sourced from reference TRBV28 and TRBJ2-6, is DVKVTQSSRYLVKRTGEKVFLECVQDMDHENMFWYRQDPGLGLRLIYFSYDVKMKEKGDIPEGYSVSREKKERFSLILESASTNQTSMYLCASNNRAGANVLTFGAGSRLTVL.